The 8 T cell receptor beta chains presented below share a single source sample, sequenced in a study of blood T cell repertoires in COVID-19. Data came from immunoSEQ multiplex PCR; TCRdb stores just in-frame clones and leaves some out. The sample has about 480,000 clones, 88% seen once. Sequences were obtained from peripheral blood. Receptors were obtained from a woman between 45 and 60 years old with COVID-19, enrolled during active disease.

V usage is TRBV25-1 and J usage is TRBJ1-6, with D perhaps TRBD1 (6 bases). CDR3 length equals 13 residues. The ends were cut back, 8 bases at V and 7 bases at J, with 12 bases in the middle. Per the germline V gene, CDR1 is MGHDK and CDR2 is SYGVNS. This CDR3 is CASRGHGNSPLHF. The CDR3 DNA sequence: TGTGCCAGCCGGGGACACGGAAATTCACCCCTCCACTTT.

The chain links TRBV19 to TRBJ2-4, with a weak D call TRBD1 (6 bases). With 4 bases removed from V and 0 bases from J, the gap between germline ends came to 16 bases. CDR1 LNHDA and CDR2 SQIVND come from the germline V gene (reference sequence). The CDR3 is 17 amino acids. The CDR3 DNA reads as TGTGCCAGTAGTACAGGCCAGGGGATTATAGCCAAAAACATTCAGTACTTC. This gives the protein CASSTGQGIIAKNIQYF.

The gene calls are TRBV2 and TRBJ1-2, with D maybe TRBD1 (6 bases). This CDR3 has 16 residues. Trimming took off 10 bases at V and 8 bases at J, with 29 bases between the two ends. Germline CDR1 and CDR2: SNHLY and FYNNEI. Here the CDR3 DNA reads TGTGCCACCCTACTCTCCCCCCGGGACAACCTAGCAGGCTACACCTTC. Protein: CATLLSPRDNLAGYTF. Supplemented by reference TRBV2 and TRBJ1-2, the full variable domain reads EPEVTQTPSHQVTQMGQEVILRCVPISNHLYFYWYRQILGQKVEFLVSFYNNEISEKSEIFDDQFSVERPDGSNFTLKIRSTKLEDSAMYFCATLLSPRDNLAGYTFGSGTRLTVV.

The V call is TRBV6-6, the J call TRBJ1-1, with D unresolved. Between the trimmed V and J ends, which lost 0 bases and 7 bases, there was a span of 9 bases. Germline V gene lookup returns CDR1 MNHNY and CDR2 SVGAGI (reference sequence). The CDR3 is 13 amino acids. The CDR3 bases are TGTGCCAGCAGTTACTCGGCCCGAGGTGAAGCTTTCTTT. Amino acids: CASSYSARGEAFF.

The chain is built from TRBV27 and TRBJ2-1; TRBD1 matches at 8 bases. The germline gives CDR1 MNHEY, CDR2 SMNVEV (reference sequence). The CDR3 loop spans 15 amino acids. The junction had 11 bases not matched to a gene; V was cut back by 8 bases and J by 5 bases. CDR3 DNA: TGTGCCAGCGCCTCCTTCGGACAGGGTGACAATGAGCAGTTCTTC. This translates into CASASFGQGDNEQFF.

This clone was seen only once. The rearrangement links TRBV18 to TRBJ2-5; 8 nucleotides align to TRBD1. V lost 5 bases and J lost 1; bases outside the gene matches: 9. This CDR3 is built from 16 residues. CDR1 is KGHSH, CDR2 LQKENI, per germline. The CDR3, as DNA: TGTGCCAGCTCAGATCATCCGGGACAGGCCCAAGAGACCCAGTACTTC. This gives the protein CASSDHPGQAQETQYF.

The genes are TRBV30 and TRBJ1-6; D possibly corresponds to TRBD1 (5 bases). V lost 0 bases and J lost 5, with 11 bases in between. This CDR3 is built from 15 residues. CDR1 is GTSNPN and CDR2 is SVGIG in the germline V gene (reference sequence). The CDR3 is CAWSVRAGNNSPLHF. The DNA of the CDR3 is TGTGCCTGGAGTGTACGGGCAGGGAATAATTCACCCCTCCACTTT.

The rearrangement links TRBV5-6 to TRBJ1-2, with D unresolved. Germline values: CDR1 SGHDT, CDR2 YYEEEE. The CDR3 extends over 14 amino acids. The V gene lost 5 bases and the J gene lost 6 bases, with 17 bases spanning the gap. CDR3 bases: TGTGCCAGCAGTATGGGCCAGTTAGTCCATGGCTACACCTTC. This gives the protein CASSMGQLVHGYTF.